These T cell receptor beta chains were read from a single sample in a study of T cell responses to AZD1222 COVID-19 vaccine. The protocol was immunoSEQ multiplex PCR, while the TCRdb copy is restricted to in-frame clones and leaves out a portion. The table has 90,000 to 120,000 clones, under 95% seen once. The sample was peripheral blood, taken on day 0 of AZD1222 vaccination. Source of these receptors: an adult in good health. Each CDR3 is given with its conserved first and last residue. For some rows the clone size is stated as once, few or many, or as a class when expanded; others skip it.

j_gene | v_gene | abundance | CDR3aa
TRBJ2-2 | TRBV5-8 | once | CASSLVGPSGELFF
TRBJ2-7 | TRBV15 | - | CATSNDRRGYEQYF
TRBJ1-2 | TRBV28 | - | CASSQSLWPRYTF
TRBJ1-2 | TRBV5-1 | - | CASSRAPDTADGYTF
TRBJ1-2 | TRBV29-1 | - | CSGRQGRGYTF
TRBJ1-6 | TRBV6-5 | - | CASSYSVDRALHF
TRBJ1-2 | TRBV6-6 | - | CASSYQQVIGYTF
TRBJ2-7 | TRBV19 | - | CASSIVGAPYEQYF
TRBJ1-1 | TRBV7-2 | - | CASSFGDRSDTEAFF
TRBJ1-1 | TRBV6-1 | - | CASSEGLNTEAFF
TRBJ1-1 | TRBV12-3/TRBV12-4 | few | CASSFGGPEAFF
TRBJ2-3 | TRBV3-1/TRBV3-2 | few | CASSLLTGSSDTQYF
TRBJ1-2 | TRBV15 | - | CATSREDRLRNGYTF
TRBJ2-5 | TRBV7-2 | - | CASSLEGGPRETQYF
TRBJ2-7 | TRBV3-1/TRBV3-2 | - | CASSQGLAVTYEQYF
TRBJ1-1 | TRBV10-3 | - | CAISSYGDRNTEAFF
TRBJ2-3 | TRBV4-1 | - | CASSQESGGAGDTQYF
TRBJ1-2 | TRBV7-2 | - | CASSFDRGERYGYTF
TRBJ1-1 | TRBV5-6 | - | CASSLRRPGGTEAFF
TRBJ2-2 | TRBV5-1 | - | CASSPSVAGETGELFF
TRBJ2-2 | TRBV5-1 | once | CASSLVGTSGTYTGELFF
TRBJ1-5 | TRBV6-1 | once | CASSGRQGLGDSNQPQHF
TRBJ1-5 | TRBV7-2 | - | CASSIGGYAGNQPQHF